This record covers a single T cell receptor beta chain. Antigen unknown. The data belong to a study of early T cells in non-severe SARS-CoV-2 infection. Study at large: Sequencing targeted bulk RNA from unsorted whole blood, leaving chains unpaired.

Study observations and caveats: Sequences matched to VDJdb favored anti-spike CD8 responses, while private and CD4 specificities were missed.

Germline V CDR1 and CDR2: LGHNA, YSLEER. The CDR3 is 12 amino acids. Trimming cost V 3 bases and J 10 bases; bases outside gene matches: 3. Unique molecular identifiers tagged individual cDNA molecules. TCRdb analysed the 5' RACE reads with MiXCR anew, one entry per CDR3 protein. The repertoire holds roughly 50,000 distinct CDR3 sequences, with about 8.2% as singletons. The chain combines TRBV4-3 with TRBJ2-1; 7 nucleotides match TRBD1. The receptor was derived from an adult who was a healthcare worker with PCR-confirmed SARS-CoV-2 infection or an uninfected control (not recorded which). Sequencing was done on a sample of whole blood. The CDR3 bases are TGCGCCAGCAGCCATCCACAGGGGGAGCAGTTCTTC. It is translated as CASSHPQGEQFF.